One T cell receptor beta chain is described in this entry. The antigen remains unidentified. This record belongs to a study of cytomegalovirus exposure and HLA in healthy donors. About the study: There were under 140 million unique TCR beta sequences, drawn from roughly 200 million T cells, in an earlier analysis.

Trimming took off 6 bases at V and 5 bases at J, with 14 bases between the two ends. Germline CDR1 GTSNPN, CDR2 SVGIG (reference sequence). This CDR3 has 14 residues. General study results and limits: Reports showed the classifier diagnosing cytomegalovirus status with high specificity and sensitivity. Associated with cytomegalovirus, according to the listing, were 150 to 200 TCR beta chains. Rare TCR sequences dominated, though some public TCRs recurred in many donors.

In the PCR, 60 Vbeta and 13 Jbeta primers were used. Clones were read by immunoSEQ multiplex PCR, and TCRdb kept only the in-frame ones, dropping some. The table has 100,000 to 120,000 clones, under 85% seen once. The origin of this receptor is a young man in good health and CMV-seropositive. The V gene is TRBV30, the J gene TRBJ1-6; TRBD1 might be the D (6 bases). Material: PBMCs. The CDR3 DNA is TGTGCCTGCTCCCGGGACACTCATAATTCACCCCTCCACTTT. Residues: CACSRDTHNSPLHF.